The 20 T cell receptor beta chains below all came from one sample that was sequenced in a study of control samples from healthy donors and cancer patients. Generated by immunoSEQ multiplex PCR, the TCRdb table keeps only in-frame clones and is missing some. Of approximately 100,000 clones in the sample, 86% were seen once. Material: blood. These TCRs come from a man aged 25-45 years in good health.

The J gene is TRBJ1-2, the V gene TRBV19, with D hard to call. Looked up from germline, CDR1 is LNHDA and CDR2 is SQIVND (reference sequence). With 1 base removed from V and 5 bases from J, the gap between germline ends came to 8 bases. The CDR3 has 13 amino acids. In DNA, the CDR3 is TGTGCCAGTAGTATAGGGTGGCAATATGGCTACACCTTC. Amino acid sequence: CASSIGWQYGYTF.

The chain is built from TRBV4-1 and TRBJ1-1; a weak D match, TRBD1 (5 bases). The CDR3 length is 15 residues. V lost 1 base, J lost 2 bases, and 11 bases lay in between. The germline V gene encodes CDR1 MGHRA and CDR2 YSYEKL. The CDR3 loop is CASSQGEGSNTEAFF. CDR3 in DNA: TGCGCCAGCAGCCAAGGGGAGGGGAGCAACACTGAAGCTTTCTTT.

This clone was observed a single time. The chain couples TRBV14 to TRBJ2-7; D remains ambiguous. This CDR3 is 14 amino acids long. Trimming removed 0 bases at V and 2 bases at J, with 8 bases between. Per the germline V gene, CDR1 is SGHDN and CDR2 is FVKESK. This CDR3 reads CASSQDWVAYEQYV. In nucleotides, the CDR3 is TGTGCCAGCAGCCAAGATTGGGTCGCCTACGAGCAGTACGTC.

The CDR3 region has the DNA TGCGCCAGCAGCCCCGGGCAGAGCTCCTACAATGAGCAGTTCTTC. It is translated as CASSPGQSSYNEQFF. J is TRBJ2-1 and V is TRBV4-1; D not resolved. Trimming left V 4 bases short and J 0 bases short, with 10 bases between. This CDR3 contains 15 residues. Per the germline V gene, CDR1 is MGHRA and CDR2 is YSYEKL.

The chain combines TRBV6-1 with TRBJ1-1; no clear D gene. Trimming shortened V by 1 base and J by 0 bases, and 9 bases separated the two germline ends. The CDR3 totals 15 residues. In germline, CDR1 is MNHNS, CDR2 SASEGT. The CDR3 loop reads CASSEGRRLNTEAFF. CDR3 bases: TGTGCCAGCAGTGAAGGGAGACGGTTGAACACTGAAGCTTTCTTT.

V is TRBV10-3 and J is TRBJ2-2; TRBD1 matches at 8 bases. Looked up from germline, CDR1 is ENHRY and CDR2 is SYGVKD. With V trimmed by 4 bases and J by 2 bases, 3 bases remained unmatched. This CDR3 spans 15 amino acids. The CDR3 region has the DNA TGTGCCATCAGTGGGACAGGGACTAACACCGGGGAGCTGTTTTTT. Translating gives CAISGTGTNTGELFF.

The chain recombines TRBV3-1 (or the pseudogene TRBV3-2) with TRBJ2-1; D possibly matches TRBD1 or TRBD2 (6 bases each). This CDR3 comprises 13 residues. Germline V gene data show CDR1 as LGHDT and CDR2 as YNNKEL (reference sequence). The V end was cut by 2 bases, the J end by 7 bases, with 9 bases between. The CDR3 loop reads CASSQQGGNEQFF. The CDR3 DNA reads TGTGCCAGCAGCCAACAAGGGGGGAATGAGCAGTTCTTC.

The chain has TRBV24-1 and TRBJ2-7; D remains unclear. V lost 7 bases and J 2 bases, leaving 5 bases between the germline ends. The CDR3 runs to 11 residues. Germline assignment: CDR1 KGHDR and CDR2 SFDVKD. This CDR3 is CATRGTYEQYF. The CDR3 bases are TGTGCCACCAGGGGGACCTACGAGCAGTACTTC.

Here the CDR3 reads CASSVGQGPYGYTF. CDR3 nucleotides: TGTGCCAGCAGCGTAGGGCAGGGTCCATATGGCTACACCTTC. The genes are TRBV9 and TRBJ1-2; possibly TRBD1 for D (5 bases). Germline loops: CDR1 SGDLS, CDR2 YYNGEE. Between the trimmed V and J ends, which lost 0 bases and 5 bases, there was a span of 11 bases. This CDR3 contains 14 residues. Full variable domain (missing parts from reference TRBV9 and TRBJ1-2): DSGVTQTPKHLITATGQRVTLRCSPRSGDLSVYWYQQSLDQGLQFLIQYYNGEERAKGNILERFSAQQFPDLHSELNLSSLELGDSALYFCASSVGQGPYGYTFGSGTRLTVV.

The chain has TRBV2 and TRBJ2-7, with 11 positions matching TRBD2. The CDR3 consists of 15 residues. J gave up 5 bases and V 6 bases, and 9 bases lay outside the gene matches. In germline, CDR1 is SNHLY, CDR2 FYNNEI. The CDR3 region is CASRLLAGAANEQYV. The CDR3 DNA follows: TGTGCCAGCAGATTACTAGCGGGGGCCGCGAACGAGCAGTACGTC.

The chain has TRBV19 and TRBJ2-2; D is unclear. Germline V CDR1 and CDR2: LNHDA, SQIVND (reference sequence). The CDR3 length is 15 residues. V was clipped by 8 bases and J by 1 base, with 14 bases between them. CDR3 nucleotides: TGTGCCAGTGGGGTGCGAAATAGGAACACCGGGGAGCTGTTTTTT. Translation: CASGVRNRNTGELFF.

Only one count was recorded for this clone. The CDR3 protein is CASSTQGGIAKNIQYF. CDR3 bases: TGTGCCAGCAGCACTCAGGGAGGAATAGCCAAAAACATTCAGTACTTC. V is TRBV9 and J is TRBJ2-4; weak D call: TRBD2 (6 bases). The CDR3 has 16 residues. CDR1 SGDLS and CDR2 YYNGEE come from the germline V gene. With 4 bases removed from V and 0 bases from J, the gap between germline ends came to 14 bases.

Remarks on this clone: Because the CDR3 is missing its conserved closing phenylalanine or tryptophan, this is likely a read error. It is unclear where the CDR3 begins or ends on the DNA, so no DNA is shown, and the CDR3 is as TCRdb lists it. This chain connects TRBV21-1 to TRBJ2-7; TRBD1 is the table's D call, not checked against the DNA. TRBV21-1 is annotated as a pseudogene. The CDR3 is 10 amino acids long, termini counted. CDR3 region: CASSKVWTAP.

The rearrangement joins TRBV9 to TRBJ2-3, with 8 bases identical to TRBD1. From germline, CDR1 is SGDLS and CDR2 YYNGEE. This CDR3 is built from 17 residues. J lost 6 bases, V lost 3 bases, and 15 bases had no gene match. The CDR3: CASSAGRGRGLSDTQYF. The CDR3 nucleotides are TGTGCCAGCAGCGCAGGGCGGGGCAGGGGGCTATCCGATACGCAGTATTTT. Filled out from reference TRBV9 and TRBJ2-3, the complete variable domain reads DSGVTQTPKHLITATGQRVTLRCSPRSGDLSVYWYQQSLDQGLQFLIQYYNGEERAKGNILERFSAQQFPDLHSELNLSSLELGDSALYFCASSAGRGRGLSDTQYFGPGTRLTVL.

The rearrangement joins TRBV23-1 to TRBJ2-7; D ambiguous. TRBV23-1 is sorted into the ORF group, with uncertain function. V gave up 10 bases and J gave up 2 bases, with 12 bases separating them. This CDR3 comprises 12 residues. The CDR3 nucleotides read TGCGCCACCCCTGCTGAAACCTACGAGCAGTACGTC. This sequence encodes CATPAETYEQYV.

This chain uses TRBV4-2 with TRBJ2-3; D is possibly TRBD2 (6 bases). Germline V gene sequence: CDR1 LGHNA, CDR2 YNFKEQ. The CDR3 consists of 15 residues. V lost 1 base to trimming and J lost 2 bases, with 10 bases between them. The CDR3 nucleotides are TGTGCCAGCAGCCAAGTCGCGGGGCTCACAGATACGCAGTATTTT. This codes for CASSQVAGLTDTQYF.

The V and J genes are TRBV4-1 and TRBJ1-2; D call uncertain. The germline gives CDR1 MGHRA, CDR2 YSYEKL. The CDR3 runs 14 residues. Trimming removed 1 base at V and 8 bases at J, with 14 bases between. CDR3 nucleotides: TGCGCCAGCAGCCAAGGACCCCTACCGCCGGGCTACACCTTC. It translates to CASSQGPLPPGYTF.

The chain links TRBV5-6 to TRBJ2-7, with 7 nucleotides matching TRBD1. The CDR3 runs to 14 residues. The V gene's germline CDR1 is SGHDT and CDR2 YYEEEE. The ends lost 2 bases at V and 5 bases at J; junction bases unmatched: 7. The CDR3 region is CASSLHRGVNEQYV. In nucleotides, the CDR3 is TGTGCCAGCAGCTTACACAGGGGAGTGAACGAGCAGTACGTC.

The rearrangement links TRBV6-6 to TRBJ2-7, with D tentatively TRBD2 (7 bases). CDR1 MNHNY and CDR2 SVGAGI come from the germline V gene (reference sequence). Trimming took 8 bases from V and 7 from J, leaving 21 bases between them. This CDR3 comprises 14 residues. CDR3 loop: CASWGGTQGIEQYV. The CDR3 DNA sequence: TGTGCCAGCTGGGGGGGTACCCAGGGGATAGAGCAGTACGTC.

The chain uses TRBV14 and TRBJ2-1; 9 bases match TRBD1. The V segment lost 0 bases and the J segment 7 bases; nucleotides outside the gene matches: 10. The CDR3 runs to 17 residues. CDR1 and CDR2 from the germline V gene are SGHDN and FVKESK. The CDR3, as DNA: TGTGCCAGCAGCCAAGATTCGAGGGACAGGGTGCAGAATGAGCAGTTCTTC. Amino acids: CASSQDSRDRVQNEQFF.